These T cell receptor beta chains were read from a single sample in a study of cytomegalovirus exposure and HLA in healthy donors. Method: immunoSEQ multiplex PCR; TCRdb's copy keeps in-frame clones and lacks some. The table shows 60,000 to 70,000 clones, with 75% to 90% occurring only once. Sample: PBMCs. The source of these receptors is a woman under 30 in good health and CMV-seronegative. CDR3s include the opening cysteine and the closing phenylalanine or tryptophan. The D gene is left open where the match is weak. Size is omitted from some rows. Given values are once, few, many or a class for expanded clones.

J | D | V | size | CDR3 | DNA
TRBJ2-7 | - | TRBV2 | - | CASSERSYEQYF | TGTGCCAGCAGTGAGCGGAGTTACGAGCAGTACTTC
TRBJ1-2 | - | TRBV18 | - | CASSRKGYGYTF | TGTGCCAGCTCACGTAAGGGGTATGGCTACACCTTC
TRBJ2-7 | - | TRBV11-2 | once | CASRTRTPYEQYF | TGTGCCAGCAGGACCCGGACTCCCTACGAGCAGTACTTC
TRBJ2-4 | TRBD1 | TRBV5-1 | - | CASGTGNPAKNIQYF | TGCGCCAGCGGGACAGGGAACCCGGCCAAAAACATTCAGTACTTC
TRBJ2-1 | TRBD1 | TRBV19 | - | CASSTRTGGGNEQFF | TGTGCCAGTAGTACCCGGACAGGGGGCGGGAATGAGCAGTTCTTC
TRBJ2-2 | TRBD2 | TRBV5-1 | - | CASRRGTSDTGELFF | TGCGCCAGCAGACGGGGGACTAGTGACACCGGGGAGCTGTTTTTT
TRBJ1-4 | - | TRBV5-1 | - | CASSLDGHNEKLFF | TGCGCCAGCAGCTTAGACGGACACAATGAAAAACTGTTTTTT
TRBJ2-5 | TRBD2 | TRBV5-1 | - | CASSLLASGGQETQYF | TGCGCCAGCAGCTTGTTGGCTAGCGGGGGACAAGAGACCCAGTACTTC
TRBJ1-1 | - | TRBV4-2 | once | CASSRPGATWNTEAFF | TGTGCCAGCAGCCGTCCAGGGGCGACTTGGAACACTGAAGCTTTCTTT
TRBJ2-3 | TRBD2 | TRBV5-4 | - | CASSLGLAGVTDTQYF | TGTGCCAGCAGCTTGGGTCTAGCGGGAGTCACAGATACGCAGTATTTT
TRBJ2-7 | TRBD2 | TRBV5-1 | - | CASSLAGSSYEQYF | TGCGCCAGCAGCTTAGCGGGGAGCTCCTACGAGCAGTACTTC
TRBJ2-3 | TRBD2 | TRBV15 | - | CATSPTELAGVDTQYF | TGTGCCACCAGCCCTACCGAACTAGCGGGAGTAGATACGCAGTATTTT
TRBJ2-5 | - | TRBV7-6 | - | CASSPHPQPKETQYF | TGTGCCAGCAGCCCCCACCCACAGCCAAAAGAGACCCAGTACTTC
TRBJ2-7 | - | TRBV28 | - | CASSSGLQAYEQYF | TGTGCCAGCAGTTCGGGACTTCAAGCCTACGAGCAGTACTTC
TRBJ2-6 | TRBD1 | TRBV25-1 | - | CASSESLGTGNGANVLTF | TGTGCCAGCAGTGAATCCCTGGGGACAGGGAACGGGGCCAACGTCCTGACTTTC
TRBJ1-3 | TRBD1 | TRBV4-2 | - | CASSQDLGTGFHTIYF | TGTGCCAGCAGCCAAGATCTGGGGACAGGGTTCCACACCATATATTTT
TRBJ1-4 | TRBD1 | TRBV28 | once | CASRSLDRGELFF | TGTGCCAGCAGGAGCCTCGACAGGGGAGAACTGTTTTTT
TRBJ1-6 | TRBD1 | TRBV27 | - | CASSSRTGGSNSPLHF | TGTGCCAGCAGTTCGCGGACAGGGGGCTCTAATTCACCCCTCCACTTT
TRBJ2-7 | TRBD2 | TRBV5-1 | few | CASSLGGAGLTYEQYF | TGCGCCAGCAGCTTGGGAGGAGCGGGGCTGACCTACGAGCAGTACTTC
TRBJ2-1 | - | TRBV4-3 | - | CASSQIQYNEQFF | TGCGCCAGCAGCCAAATACAGTACAATGAGCAGTTCTTC
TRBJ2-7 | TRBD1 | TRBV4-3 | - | CASSRDRGYEQYF | TGCGCCAGCAGCCGGGACAGGGGCTACGAGCAGTACTTC
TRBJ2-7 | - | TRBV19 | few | CASSRSLNYEQYF | TGTGCCAGTAGCCGGAGCCTAAATTACGAGCAGTACTTC